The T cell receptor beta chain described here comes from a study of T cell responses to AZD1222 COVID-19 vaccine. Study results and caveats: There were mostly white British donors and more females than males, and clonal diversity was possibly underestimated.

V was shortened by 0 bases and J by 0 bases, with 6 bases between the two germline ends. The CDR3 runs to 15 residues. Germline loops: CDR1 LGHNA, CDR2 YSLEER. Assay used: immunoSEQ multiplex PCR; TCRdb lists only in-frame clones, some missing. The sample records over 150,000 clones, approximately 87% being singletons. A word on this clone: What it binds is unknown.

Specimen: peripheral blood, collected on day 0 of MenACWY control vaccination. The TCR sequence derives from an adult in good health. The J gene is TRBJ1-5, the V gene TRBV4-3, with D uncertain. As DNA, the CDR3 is TGCGCCAGCAGCCAAGATTACAGTAGCAATCAGCCCCAGCATTTT. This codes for CASSQDYSSNQPQHF.